This T cell receptor (beta chain) is drawn from a study of cytomegalovirus exposure and HLA in healthy donors. The PCR used 60 Vbeta and 13 Jbeta primers. Clones were read by immunoSEQ multiplex PCR, and TCRdb kept only the in-frame ones, dropping some. The profile covers 110,000 to 150,000 clones, with about 80% appearing a single time and around 2% taken by the ten largest. This CDR3 has 17 amino acids. The germline gives CDR1 MNHEY, CDR2 SMNVEV (reference sequence). The V segment lost 2 bases and the J segment 6 bases; nucleotides outside the gene matches: 15. In its sample, this clone was seen a few times.

The chain couples TRBV27 to TRBJ2-7; 8 bases fit TRBD1. The sequence derives from a woman aged 40 to 50 in good health and CMV-seronegative. The sample was PBMCs. DNA of the CDR3: TGTGCCAGCAGTTTAACCCGACAGGGGAGATTAAGGGCCGAGCAGTACTTC. It specifies CASSLTRQGRLRAEQYF.